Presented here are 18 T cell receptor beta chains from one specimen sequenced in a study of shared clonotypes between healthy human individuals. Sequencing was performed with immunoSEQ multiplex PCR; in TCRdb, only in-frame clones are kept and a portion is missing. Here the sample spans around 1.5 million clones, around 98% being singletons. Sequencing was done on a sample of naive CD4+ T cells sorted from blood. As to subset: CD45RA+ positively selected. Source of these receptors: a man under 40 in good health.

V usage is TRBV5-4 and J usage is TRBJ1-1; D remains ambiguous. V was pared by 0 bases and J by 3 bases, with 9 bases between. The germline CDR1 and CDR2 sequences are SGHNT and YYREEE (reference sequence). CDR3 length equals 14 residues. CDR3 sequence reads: CASSLEGYDTEAFF. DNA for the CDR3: TGTGCCAGCAGCTTGGAGGGTTATGACACTGAAGCTTTCTTT.

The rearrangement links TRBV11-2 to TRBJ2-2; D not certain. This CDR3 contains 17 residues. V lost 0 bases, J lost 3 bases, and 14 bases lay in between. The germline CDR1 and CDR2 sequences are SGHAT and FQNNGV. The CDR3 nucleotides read TGTGCCAGCAGCTTAGATCGGCTAGAGGCGCACACCGGGGAGCTGTTTTTT. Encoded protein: CASSLDRLEAHTGELFF.

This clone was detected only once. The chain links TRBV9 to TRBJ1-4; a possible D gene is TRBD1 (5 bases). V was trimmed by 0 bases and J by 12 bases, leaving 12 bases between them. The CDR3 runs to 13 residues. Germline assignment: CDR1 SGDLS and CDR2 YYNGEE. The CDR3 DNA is TGTGCCAGCAGCGTAGCGACTGGGGGAGAACTGTTTTTT. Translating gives CASSVATGGELFF.

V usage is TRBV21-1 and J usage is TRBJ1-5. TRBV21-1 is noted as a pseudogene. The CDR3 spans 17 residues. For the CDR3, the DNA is TGTGCCAGCAGCAAATCATGCTCCGTTGGTAGCAATCAGCCCCAGCATTTT. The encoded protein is CASSKSCSVGSNQPQHF.

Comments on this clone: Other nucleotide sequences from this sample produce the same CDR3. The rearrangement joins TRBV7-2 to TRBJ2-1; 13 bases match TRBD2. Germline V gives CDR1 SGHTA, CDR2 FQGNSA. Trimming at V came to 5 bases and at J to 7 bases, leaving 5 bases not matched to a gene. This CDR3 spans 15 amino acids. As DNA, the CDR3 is TGTGCCAGCAGCCTAAGACTAGCGGGGGGTAATGAGCAGTTCTTC. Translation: CASSLRLAGGNEQFF.

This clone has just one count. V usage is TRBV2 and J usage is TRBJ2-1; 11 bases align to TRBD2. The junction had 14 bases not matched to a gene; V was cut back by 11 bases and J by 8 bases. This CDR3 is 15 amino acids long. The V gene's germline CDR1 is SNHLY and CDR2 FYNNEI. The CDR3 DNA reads TGTGCCCTCCGAAGTAGCGGGAGGGCCGACGATGAGCAGTTCTTC. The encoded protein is CALRSSGRADDEQFF.

Here the CDR3 reads CASSPGSSQETQYF. In DNA, the CDR3 is TGTGCCAGCTCACCAGGGAGTTCTCAAGAGACCCAGTACTTC. V gene TRBV18 combines with J gene TRBJ2-5, with a weak D call TRBD2 (5 bases). Germline CDR1 and CDR2: KGHSH and LQKENI. The CDR3 covers 14 residues. V lost 2 bases and J lost 2, with 9 bases in between.

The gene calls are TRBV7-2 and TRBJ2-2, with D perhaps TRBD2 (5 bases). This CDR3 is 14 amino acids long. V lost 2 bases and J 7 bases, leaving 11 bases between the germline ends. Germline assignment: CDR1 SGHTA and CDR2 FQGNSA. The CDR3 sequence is CASSLYLSGGELFF. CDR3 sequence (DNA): TGTGCCAGCAGCTTATATTTGAGCGGCGGGGAGCTGTTTTTT.

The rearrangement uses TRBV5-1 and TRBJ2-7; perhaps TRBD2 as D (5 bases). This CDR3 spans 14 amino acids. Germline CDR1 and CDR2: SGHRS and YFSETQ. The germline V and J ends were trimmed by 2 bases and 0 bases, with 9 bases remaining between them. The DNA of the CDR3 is TGCGCCAGCAGCTTCGGACTGGACTCCTACGAGCAGTACTTC. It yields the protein CASSFGLDSYEQYF. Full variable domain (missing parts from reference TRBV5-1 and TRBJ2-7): KAGVTQTPRYLIKTRGQQVTLSCSPISGHRSVSWYQQTPGQGLQFLFEYFSETQRNKGNFPGRFSGRQFSNSRSEMNVSTLELGDSALYLCASSFGLDSYEQYFGPGTRLTVT.

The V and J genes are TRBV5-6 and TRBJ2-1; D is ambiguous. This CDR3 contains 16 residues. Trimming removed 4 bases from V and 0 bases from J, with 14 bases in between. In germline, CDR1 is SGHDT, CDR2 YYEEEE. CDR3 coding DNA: TGTGCCAGCAGCCGCTTCTTCAGGAGCTCCTACAATGAGCAGTTCTTC. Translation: CASSRFFRSSYNEQFF.

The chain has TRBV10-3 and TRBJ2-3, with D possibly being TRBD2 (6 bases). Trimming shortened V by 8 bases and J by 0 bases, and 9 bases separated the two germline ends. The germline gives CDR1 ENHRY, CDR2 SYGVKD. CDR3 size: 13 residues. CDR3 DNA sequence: TGTGCCATCGGGGGGACTAGCACAGATACGCAGTATTTT. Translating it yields CAIGGTSTDTQYF.

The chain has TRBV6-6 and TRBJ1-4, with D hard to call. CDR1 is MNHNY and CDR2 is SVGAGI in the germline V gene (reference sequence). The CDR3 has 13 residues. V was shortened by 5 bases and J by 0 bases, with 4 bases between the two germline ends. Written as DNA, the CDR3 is TGTGCCAGCAGTCAGACAACTAATGAAAAACTGTTTTTT. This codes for CASSQTTNEKLFF.

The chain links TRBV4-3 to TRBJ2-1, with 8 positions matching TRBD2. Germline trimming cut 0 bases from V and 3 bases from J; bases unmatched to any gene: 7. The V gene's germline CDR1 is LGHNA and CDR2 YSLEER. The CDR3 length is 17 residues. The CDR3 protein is CASSQEWAGGIYNEQFF. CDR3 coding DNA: TGCGCCAGCAGCCAAGAATGGGCGGGAGGAATCTACAATGAGCAGTTCTTC.

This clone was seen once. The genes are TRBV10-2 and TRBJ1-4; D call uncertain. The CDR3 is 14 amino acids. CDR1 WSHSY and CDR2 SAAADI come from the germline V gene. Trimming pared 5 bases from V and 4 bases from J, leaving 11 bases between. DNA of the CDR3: TGCGCCAGCAGTTTTCAAGTGGGTAATGAAAAACTGTTTTTT. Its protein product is CASSFQVGNEKLFF.

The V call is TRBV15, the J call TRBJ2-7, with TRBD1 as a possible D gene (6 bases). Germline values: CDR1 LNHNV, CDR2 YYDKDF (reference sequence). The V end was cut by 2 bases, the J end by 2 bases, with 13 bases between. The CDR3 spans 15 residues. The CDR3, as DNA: TGTGCCACCAGCAGAACTAAGGACAGAACCTACGAGCAGTACTTC. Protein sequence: CATSRTKDRTYEQYF. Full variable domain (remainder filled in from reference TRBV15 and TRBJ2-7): DAMVIQNPRYQVTQFGKPVTLSCSQTLNHNVMYWYQQKSSQAPKLLFHYYDKDFNNEADTPDNFQSRRPNTSFCFLDIRSPGLGDTAMYLCATSRTKDRTYEQYFGPGTRLTVT.

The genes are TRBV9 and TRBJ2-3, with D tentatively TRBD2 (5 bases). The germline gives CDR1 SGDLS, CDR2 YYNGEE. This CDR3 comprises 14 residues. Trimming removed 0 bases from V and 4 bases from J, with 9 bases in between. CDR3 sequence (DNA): TGTGCCAGCAGCGTAGGGGGAGACCCAGATACGCAGTATTTT. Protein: CASSVGGDPDTQYF.

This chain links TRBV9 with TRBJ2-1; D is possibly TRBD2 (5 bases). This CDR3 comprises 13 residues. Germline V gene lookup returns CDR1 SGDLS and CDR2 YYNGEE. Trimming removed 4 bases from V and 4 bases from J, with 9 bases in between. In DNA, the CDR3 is TGTGCCAGCAGCTTCGGAGGTTACAATGAGCAGTTCTTC. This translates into CASSFGGYNEQFF.

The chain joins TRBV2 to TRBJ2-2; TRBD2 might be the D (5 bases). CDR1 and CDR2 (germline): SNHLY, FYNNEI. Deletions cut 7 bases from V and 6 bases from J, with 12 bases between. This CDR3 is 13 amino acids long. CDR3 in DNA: TGTGCCAGCACCCCGCTAGCTGCCGGGGAGCTGTTTTTT. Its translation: CASTPLAAGELFF.